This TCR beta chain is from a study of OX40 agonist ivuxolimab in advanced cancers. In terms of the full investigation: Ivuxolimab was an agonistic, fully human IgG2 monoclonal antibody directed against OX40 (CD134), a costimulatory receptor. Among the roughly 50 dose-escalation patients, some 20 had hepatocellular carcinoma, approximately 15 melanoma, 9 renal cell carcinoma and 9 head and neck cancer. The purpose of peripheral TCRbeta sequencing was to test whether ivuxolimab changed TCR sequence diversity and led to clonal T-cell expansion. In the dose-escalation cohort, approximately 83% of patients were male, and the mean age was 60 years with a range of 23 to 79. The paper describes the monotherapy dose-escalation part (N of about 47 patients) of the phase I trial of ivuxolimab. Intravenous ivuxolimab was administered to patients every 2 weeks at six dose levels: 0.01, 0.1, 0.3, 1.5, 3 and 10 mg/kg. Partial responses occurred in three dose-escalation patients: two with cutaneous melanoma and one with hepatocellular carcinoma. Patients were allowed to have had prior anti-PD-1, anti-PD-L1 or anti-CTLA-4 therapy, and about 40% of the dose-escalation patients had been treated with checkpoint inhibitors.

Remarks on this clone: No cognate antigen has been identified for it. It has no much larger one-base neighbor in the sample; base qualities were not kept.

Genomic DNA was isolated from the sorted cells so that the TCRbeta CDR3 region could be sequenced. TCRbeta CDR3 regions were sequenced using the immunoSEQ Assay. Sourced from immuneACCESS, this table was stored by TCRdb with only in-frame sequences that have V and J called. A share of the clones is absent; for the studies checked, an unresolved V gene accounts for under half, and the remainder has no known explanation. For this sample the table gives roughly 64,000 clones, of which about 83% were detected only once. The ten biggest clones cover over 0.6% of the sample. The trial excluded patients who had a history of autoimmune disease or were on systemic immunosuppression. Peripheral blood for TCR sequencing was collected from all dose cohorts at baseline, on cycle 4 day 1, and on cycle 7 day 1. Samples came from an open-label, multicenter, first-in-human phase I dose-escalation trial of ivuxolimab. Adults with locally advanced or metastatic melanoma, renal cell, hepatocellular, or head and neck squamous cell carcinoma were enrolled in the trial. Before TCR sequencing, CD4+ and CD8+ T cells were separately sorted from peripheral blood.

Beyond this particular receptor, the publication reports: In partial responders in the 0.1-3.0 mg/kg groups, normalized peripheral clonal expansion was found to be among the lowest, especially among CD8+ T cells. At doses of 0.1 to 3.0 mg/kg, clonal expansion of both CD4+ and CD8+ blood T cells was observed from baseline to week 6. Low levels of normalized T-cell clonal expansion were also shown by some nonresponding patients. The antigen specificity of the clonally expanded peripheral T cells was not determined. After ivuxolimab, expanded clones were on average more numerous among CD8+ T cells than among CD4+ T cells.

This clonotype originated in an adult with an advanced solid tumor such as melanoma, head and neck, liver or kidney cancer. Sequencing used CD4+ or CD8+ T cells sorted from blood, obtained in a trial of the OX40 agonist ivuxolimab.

In nucleotide form, the sequence is TGTGCCAGCAGCGTATTATCACAGGGGGGAACCGGGGAGCTGTTTTTT. Its protein product is CASSVLSQGGTGELFF. In this chain, TRBV9 is recombined with TRBJ2-2; TRBD1 fits 8 bases in the junction. Relative to germline, V is missing 1 base and J is missing 5 bases, with 7 bases of the junction outside any gene match. Including the terminal cysteine and phenylalanine, the CDR3 comprises 16 residues. The sequence is cut down to CDR3 DNA, 48 bases in frame from base 1. CDR1 and CDR2, per the germline V gene, are SGDLS and YYNGEE.